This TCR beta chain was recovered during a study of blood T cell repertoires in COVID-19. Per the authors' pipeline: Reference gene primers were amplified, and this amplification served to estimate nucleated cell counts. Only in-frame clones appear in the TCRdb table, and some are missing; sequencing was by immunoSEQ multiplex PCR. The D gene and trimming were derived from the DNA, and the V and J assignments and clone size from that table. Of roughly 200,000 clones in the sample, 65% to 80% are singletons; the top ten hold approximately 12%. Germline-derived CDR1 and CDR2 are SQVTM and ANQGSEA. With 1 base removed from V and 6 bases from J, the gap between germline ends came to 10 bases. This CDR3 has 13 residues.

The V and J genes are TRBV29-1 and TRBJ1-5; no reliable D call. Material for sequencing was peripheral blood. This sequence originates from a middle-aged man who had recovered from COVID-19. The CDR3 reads CSVEGASGQPQHF. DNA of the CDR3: TGCAGCGTTGAAGGGGCCTCCGGTCAGCCCCAGCATTTT.